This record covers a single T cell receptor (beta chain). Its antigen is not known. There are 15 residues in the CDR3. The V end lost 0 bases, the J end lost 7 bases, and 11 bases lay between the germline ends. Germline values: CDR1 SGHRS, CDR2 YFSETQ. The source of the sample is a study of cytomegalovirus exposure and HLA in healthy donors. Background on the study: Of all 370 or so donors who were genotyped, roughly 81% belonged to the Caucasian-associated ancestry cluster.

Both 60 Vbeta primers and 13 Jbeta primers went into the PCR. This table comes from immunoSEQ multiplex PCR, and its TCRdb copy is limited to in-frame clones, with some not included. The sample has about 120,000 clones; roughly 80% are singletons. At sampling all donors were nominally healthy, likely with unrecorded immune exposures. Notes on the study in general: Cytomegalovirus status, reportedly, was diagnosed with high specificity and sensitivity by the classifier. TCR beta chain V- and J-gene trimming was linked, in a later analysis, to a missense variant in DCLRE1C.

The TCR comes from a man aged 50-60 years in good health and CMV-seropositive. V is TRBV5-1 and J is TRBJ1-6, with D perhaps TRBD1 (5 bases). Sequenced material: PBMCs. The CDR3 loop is CASSLGRGRNSPLHF. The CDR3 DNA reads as TGCGCCAGCAGCTTGGGAAGGGGCCGGAATTCACCCCTCCACTTT.